This T cell receptor (beta chain) was sequenced during a study of siplizumab effects on memory and regulatory T cells. The protocol was immunoSEQ multiplex PCR, while the TCRdb copy is restricted to in-frame clones and leaves out a portion. The sample contains 85,000 to 130,000 clones, 94% of which appear only once. Material for sequencing was Tregs sorted from blood. The clonotype originates from a human donor in good health.

CDR3 DNA: TGTGCCTGGAGTGAAGGGACCTCTTACAATCAGCCCCAGCATTTT. It encodes CAWSEGTSYNQPQHF. This chain joins TRBV30 and TRBJ1-5, with TRBD1 as a possible D gene (5 bases). Trimming removed 1 base at V and 3 bases at J, with 13 bases between. Looked up from germline, CDR1 is GTSNPN and CDR2 is SVGIG (reference sequence). CDR3 length equals 15 residues.